The 4 T cell receptor beta chains given below trace back to one sample, sequenced in a study of T cells after yellow fever vaccination. MiXCR, run by TCRdb on the 5' RACE reads, gives a single entry per CDR3 protein. The table shows around 400,000 distinct CDR3 sequences, with around 10% occurring only once. The starting material was PBMCs, obtained on the day of the first yellow fever vaccination. These receptors were taken from a man aged 18 to 29 who received the YFV17D yellow fever vaccine.

A few counts support this clonotype. V gene TRBV12-3 or TRBV12-4 combines with J gene TRBJ2-5; 8 nucleotides agree with TRBD2. After removal of 4 bases from V and 4 bases from J, the junction contained 8 bases not matched to a gene. The CDR3 covers 15 residues. The CDR3 DNA follows: TGTGCCAGCAGTTCCCAGGCGGGGGGCTTAGAGACCCAGTACTTC. The encoded protein is CASSSQAGGLETQYF.

In this sample, this clonotype turned up a few times. This sequence joins TRBV4-2 and TRBJ1-5; no clear D. The V gene lost 0 bases and the J gene lost 6 bases, with 6 bases spanning the gap. The CDR3 runs 13 residues. Germline V gives CDR1 LGHNA, CDR2 YNFKEQ. Written as DNA, the CDR3 is TGTGCCAGCAGCCAAGACCACGGTCAGCCCCAGCATTTT. The encoded protein is CASSQDHGQPQHF.

J is TRBJ2-3 and V is TRBV19; D is uncertain. V lost 4 bases to trimming and J lost 4 bases, with 9 bases between them. The CDR3 contains 13 residues. In germline, CDR1 is LNHDA, CDR2 SQIVND (reference sequence). The CDR3 protein is CASSNQVADTQYF. The DNA of the CDR3 is TGTGCCAGTAGTAACCAAGTTGCAGATACGCAGTATTTT.

This clonotype was counted many times. The chain couples TRBV11-2 to TRBJ2-5; D could derive from TRBD1 or TRBD2 (6 bases each). Germline CDR1 and CDR2: SGHAT and FQNNGV. Trimming pared 5 bases from V and 0 bases from J, leaving 22 bases between. This CDR3 contains 18 residues. The CDR3 bases are TGTGCCAGCAGCCCGGGGGCCTTTTCCGGTTGGTACCAAGAGACCCAGTACTTC. Translation: CASSPGAFSGWYQETQYF.